This T cell receptor beta chain was recorded in a study of blood T cells in healthy people across ages. General study points: Age showed a roughly linear inverse relationship with TCR beta diversity per million T cells. TCR beta diversity correlated strongly with naive T cell percentage.

Per germline, CDR1 MNHNY and CDR2 SVGAGI (reference sequence). The V end was cut by 6 bases, the J end by 10 bases, with 10 bases between. The CDR3 totals 11 residues. In its sample, this clonotype was seen a few times. Its specificity is unknown. Per-sample PBMC isolation yielded at least 6.5 million cells. A second PCR, run for about 7 to 11 cycles, used a sample-barcoded 5' primer plus a J-beta primer mix. MiXCR, run by TCRdb on the 5' RACE reads, gives a single entry per CDR3 protein. The sample lists hundreds of thousands of distinct CDR3 sequences, under 30% occurring once. These data were likewise used in another study, on T cells of mothers and their children. From that second work: An overlap that was slightly higher, though non-significant, was seen in related mother-child pairs versus unrelated pairs.

The chain recombines TRBV6-6 with TRBJ2-1; D gene uncertain. This clonotype originated in a boy aged 10-17 years in good health. Sequenced sample: blood. CDR3 sequence (DNA): TGTGCCAGCAGCTCGCTACAGGAGCAGTTCTTC. It translates to CASSSLQEQFF.